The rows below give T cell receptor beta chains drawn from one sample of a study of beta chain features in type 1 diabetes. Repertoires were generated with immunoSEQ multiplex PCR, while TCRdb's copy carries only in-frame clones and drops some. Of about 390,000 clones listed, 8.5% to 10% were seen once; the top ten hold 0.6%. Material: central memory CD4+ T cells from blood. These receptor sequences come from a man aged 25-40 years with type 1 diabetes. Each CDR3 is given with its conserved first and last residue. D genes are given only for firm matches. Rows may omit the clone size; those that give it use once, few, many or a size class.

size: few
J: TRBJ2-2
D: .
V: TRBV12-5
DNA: TGTGCTAGTGGTTTGATGCAGGGAAACACCGGGGAGCTGTTTTTT
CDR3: CASGLMQGNTGELFF

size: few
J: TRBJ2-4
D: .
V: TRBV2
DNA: TGTGCCAGCAGAGAAGGCAGAGAAAACATTCAGTACTTC
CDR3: CASREGRENIQYF

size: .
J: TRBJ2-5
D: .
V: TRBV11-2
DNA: TGTGCCAGCAGCTTTGGGACGGGACAAGAGACCCAGTACTTC
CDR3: CASSFGTGQETQYF

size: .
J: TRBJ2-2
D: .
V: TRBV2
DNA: TGTGCCAGCAGTGGAGAGTTCACCGGGGAGCTGTTTTTT
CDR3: CASSGEFTGELFF

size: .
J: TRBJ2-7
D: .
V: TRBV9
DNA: TGTGCCAGCAGCCTGGACAGTCTTGGGAACGAGCAGTACTTC
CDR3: CASSLDSLGNEQYF

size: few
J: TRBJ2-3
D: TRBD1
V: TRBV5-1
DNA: TGCGCCAGCAGCTGGGACAGGAGCACAGATACGCAGTATTTT
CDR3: CASSWDRSTDTQYF

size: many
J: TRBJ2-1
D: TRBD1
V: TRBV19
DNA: TGTGCCAGTAGTCCTTGGGACAGATACAATGAGCAGTTCTTC
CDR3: CASSPWDRYNEQFF

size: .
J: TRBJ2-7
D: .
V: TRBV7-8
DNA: TGTGCCAGCAGCTTAGGCTCAAACTCCTACGAGCAGTACTTC
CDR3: CASSLGSNSYEQYF

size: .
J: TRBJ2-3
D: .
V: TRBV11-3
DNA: TGTGCCGGCAAGGCCGGGAGCGCAGATACGCAGTATTTT
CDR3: CAGKAGSADTQYF

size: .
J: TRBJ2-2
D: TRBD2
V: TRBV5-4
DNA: TGTGCCAGCAGCCGGACTAGCGGGAGCACCGGGGAGCTGTTTTTT
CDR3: CASSRTSGSTGELFF

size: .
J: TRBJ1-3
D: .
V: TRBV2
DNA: TGTGCCAGCAGTGAGGCAGGACCTGGAAACACCATATATTTT
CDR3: CASSEAGPGNTIYF

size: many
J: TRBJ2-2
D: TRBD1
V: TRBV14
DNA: TGTGCCAGCAGCCGGGACAGGGAATTTGGCGGGGAGCTGTTTTTT
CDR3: CASSRDREFGGELFF

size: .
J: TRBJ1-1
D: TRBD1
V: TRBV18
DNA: TGTGCCAGCTCCCGACAGGGGGAAGCTTTCTTT
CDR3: CASSRQGEAFF

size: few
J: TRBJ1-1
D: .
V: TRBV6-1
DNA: TGTGCCAGCGCATTTGGACGGAACACTGAAGCTTTCTTT
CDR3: CASAFGRNTEAFF

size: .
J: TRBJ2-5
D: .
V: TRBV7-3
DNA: TGTGCCAGCAGCTTAGGGCACCGAGAGACCCAGTACTTC
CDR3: CASSLGHRETQYF

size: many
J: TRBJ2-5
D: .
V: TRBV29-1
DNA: TGCAGCGTTGTTGGGGCTAGCCGAGAGACCCAGTACTTC
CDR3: CSVVGASRETQYF

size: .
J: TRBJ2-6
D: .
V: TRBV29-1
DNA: TGCAGCGTTCGAGGAGCGGGGGCCAACGTCCTGACTTTC
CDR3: CSVRGAGANVLTF

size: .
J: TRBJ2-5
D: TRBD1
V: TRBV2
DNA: TGTGCCAGCAGTGACAGGGGGCAGACAGGAGAGACCCAGTACTTC
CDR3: CASSDRGQTGETQYF

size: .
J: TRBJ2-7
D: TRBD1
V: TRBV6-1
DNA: TGTGCCAGCAGTCAACGTTCGGACAGGGACTACGAGCAGTACTTC
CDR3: CASSQRSDRDYEQYF

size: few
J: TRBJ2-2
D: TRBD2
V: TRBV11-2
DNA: TGTGCCAGCAGCTTAGGGACTAGCGGGCTCACCGGGGAGCTGTTTTTT
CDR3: CASSLGTSGLTGELFF

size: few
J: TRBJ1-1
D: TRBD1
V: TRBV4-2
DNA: TGTGCCAGCAGCCAAGATTCCTTGGGACAGGGAAACACTGAAGCTTTCTTT
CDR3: CASSQDSLGQGNTEAFF

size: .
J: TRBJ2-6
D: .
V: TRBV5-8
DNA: TGTGCCAGCAGCTCCAAATTTGCTTCTGGGGCCAACGTCCTGACTTTC
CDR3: CASSSKFASGANVLTF

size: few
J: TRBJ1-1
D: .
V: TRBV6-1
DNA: TGTGCCAGCAGATACACAAGGAACACTGAAGCTTTCTTT
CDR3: CASRYTRNTEAFF

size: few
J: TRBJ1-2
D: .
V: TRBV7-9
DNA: TGTGCCAGCAGCTTGGAACACCTACTCAATGGCTACACCTTC
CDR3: CASSLEHLLNGYTF

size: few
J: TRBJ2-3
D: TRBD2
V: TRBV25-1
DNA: TGTGCCAGCAGCTCCAGCGGGATTAGCGGGAGGAGCACAGATACGCAGTATTTT
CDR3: CASSSSGISGRSTDTQYF

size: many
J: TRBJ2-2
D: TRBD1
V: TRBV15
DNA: TGTGCCACCAGCAGACCTCTCAGGGGGTCCGGGGAGCTGTTTTTT
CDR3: CATSRPLRGSGELFF

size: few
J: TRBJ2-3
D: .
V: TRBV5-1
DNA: TGCGCCAGCAGCTTGATCATGGGCAGCACAGATACGCAGTATTTT
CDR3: CASSLIMGSTDTQYF

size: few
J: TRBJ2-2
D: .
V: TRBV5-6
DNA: TGTGCCAGCAGCTTTCCGCAGGGATCTGACGGGGAGCTGTTTTTT
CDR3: CASSFPQGSDGELFF

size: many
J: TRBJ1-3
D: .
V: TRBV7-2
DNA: TGTGCCAGCAGCTTAAGGAACAGGGCAGGAAACACCATATATTTT
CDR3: CASSLRNRAGNTIYF

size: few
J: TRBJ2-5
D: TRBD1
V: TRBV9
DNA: TGTGCCAGCAGCGCGGGACAGCCTCAAGAGACCCAGTACTTC
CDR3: CASSAGQPQETQYF

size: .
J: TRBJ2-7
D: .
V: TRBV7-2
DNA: TGTGCCAGCAGCGCCAGCCCGGGACAACCCTACGAGCAGTACTTC
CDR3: CASSASPGQPYEQYF

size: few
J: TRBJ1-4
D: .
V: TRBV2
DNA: TGTGCCAGCTGTATAGGGGATACTGAAAAACTGTTTTTT
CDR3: CASCIGDTEKLFF

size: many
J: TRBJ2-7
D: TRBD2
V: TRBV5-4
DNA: TGTGCCAGCAGCTTGGATGGTAGCGGGAGCTACGAGCAGTACTTC
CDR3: CASSLDGSGSYEQYF

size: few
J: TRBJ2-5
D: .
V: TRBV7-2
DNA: TGTGCCAGCAGCCAAACTCTAGACGCGGAGACCCAGTACTTC
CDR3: CASSQTLDAETQYF

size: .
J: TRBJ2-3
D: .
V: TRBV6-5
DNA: TGTGCCAGCAGTTACTCACGGTGGAGCACAGATACGCAGTATTTT
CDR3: CASSYSRWSTDTQYF

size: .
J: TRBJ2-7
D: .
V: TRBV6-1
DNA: TGTGCCAGCAGTGCGGGGACCTACGAGCAGTACTTC
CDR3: CASSAGTYEQYF

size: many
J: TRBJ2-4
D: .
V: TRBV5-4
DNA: TGTGCCAGCAGCCTTACCGGGACGACCAAAAACATTCAGTACTTC
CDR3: CASSLTGTTKNIQYF

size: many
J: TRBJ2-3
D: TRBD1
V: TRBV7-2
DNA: TGTGCCAGCGGACAGGGACGCACAGATACGCAGTATTTT
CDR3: CASGQGRTDTQYF

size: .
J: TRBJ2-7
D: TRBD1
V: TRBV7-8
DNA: TGTGCCAGCAGCTTCTTTACACAGGGGGACGAGCAGTACTTC
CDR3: CASSFFTQGDEQYF

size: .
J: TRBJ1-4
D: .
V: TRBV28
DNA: TGTGCCAGCAAGAGGGTCGGGGAAAAACTGTTTTTT
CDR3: CASKRVGEKLFF

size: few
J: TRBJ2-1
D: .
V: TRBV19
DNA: TGTGCCAGTAGACAGACAGTCAATGAGCAGTTCTTC
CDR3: CASRQTVNEQFF

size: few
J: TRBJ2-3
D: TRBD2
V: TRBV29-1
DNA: TGCAGCGTTTCCTCGGGACTAGCGGGTCGACGCACAGATACGCAGTATTTT
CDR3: CSVSSGLAGRRTDTQYF

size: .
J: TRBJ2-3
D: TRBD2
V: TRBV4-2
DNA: TGTGCCAGCAGCCCCGGGACTACTATCACAGATACGCAGTATTTT
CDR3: CASSPGTTITDTQYF

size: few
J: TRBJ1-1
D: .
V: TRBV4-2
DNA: TGTGCCAGCAGCCAAGATATGGGCGGGTGGGGAGATAATGCGAACACTGAAGCTTTCTTT
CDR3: CASSQDMGGWGDNANTEAFF

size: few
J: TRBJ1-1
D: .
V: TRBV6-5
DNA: TGTGCCAGCAGGCGCAGAATTCTGAACACTGAAGCTTTCTTT
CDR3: CASRRRILNTEAFF

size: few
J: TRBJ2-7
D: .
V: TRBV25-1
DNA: TGTGCCAGCAGTCGTCCCGGTGGGGTTTTCTACGAGCAGTACTTC
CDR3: CASSRPGGVFYEQYF

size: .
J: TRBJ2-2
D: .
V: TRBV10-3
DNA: TGTGCCAGCAGCTTGGGTCCTGGGAACACCGGGGAGCTGTTTTTT
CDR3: CASSLGPGNTGELFF

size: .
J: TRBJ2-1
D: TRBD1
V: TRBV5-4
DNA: TGTGCCAGCAGCTTAGCCGGGACAGGCTACAATGAGCAGTTCTTC
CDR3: CASSLAGTGYNEQFF

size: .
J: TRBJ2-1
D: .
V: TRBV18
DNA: TGTGCCAGCTCACCAACCGGACAGTTTAATGAGCAGTTCTTC
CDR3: CASSPTGQFNEQFF

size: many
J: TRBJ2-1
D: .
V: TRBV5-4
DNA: TGTGCCAGCAGACCCCTGGGGAGTGAGCAGTTCTTC
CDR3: CASRPLGSEQFF

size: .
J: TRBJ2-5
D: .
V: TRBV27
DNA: TGTGCCAGCAGTTTAGATCAAGAGACCCAGTACTTC
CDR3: CASSLDQETQYF

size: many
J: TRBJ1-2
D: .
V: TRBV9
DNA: TGTGCCAGCAGCGTAGTGACGGGTGGCTACACCTTC
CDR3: CASSVVTGGYTF

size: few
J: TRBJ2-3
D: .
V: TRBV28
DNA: TGTGCCTCCTGGGGCACAGATACGCAGTATTTT
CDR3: CASWGTDTQYF

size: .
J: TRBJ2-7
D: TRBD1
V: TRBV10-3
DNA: TGTGCCATCAGTGATAACAGGGGGACCTACGAGCAGTACTTC
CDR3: CAISDNRGTYEQYF

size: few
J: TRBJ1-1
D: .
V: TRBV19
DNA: TGTGCCAGTTCCTGGAAGATGAACACTGAAGCTTTCTTT
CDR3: CASSWKMNTEAFF

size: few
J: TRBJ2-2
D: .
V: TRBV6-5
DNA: TGTGCCAGCACCCCCCGAGCGTGGGACACCGGGGAGCTGTTTTTT
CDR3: CASTPRAWDTGELFF

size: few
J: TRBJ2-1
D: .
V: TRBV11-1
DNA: TGTGCCAGCACCACCGGGCCAGGCTACAATGAGCAGTTCTTC
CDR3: CASTTGPGYNEQFF